The 4 T cell receptor beta chains below come from one sample, sequenced in a study of T cell responses to AZD1222 COVID-19 vaccine. Using immunoSEQ multiplex PCR, the repertoire was profiled, and TCRdb retains in-frame clones only, with some absent. Of some 120,000 clones listed, 80% to 95% are singletons. Sequencing was performed on peripheral blood, taken on day 0 of AZD1222 vaccination. These receptors came from an adult in good health.

This chain links TRBV28 with TRBJ1-2; no clear D gene. The germline gives CDR1 MDHEN, CDR2 SYDVKM. CDR3 length equals 14 residues. V was pared by 6 bases and J by 4 bases, with 15 bases between. For the CDR3, the DNA is TGTGCCAGCAGGGCAAACTTGGGAGGCTATGGCTACACCTTC. Amino acid sequence: CASRANLGGYGYTF.

This sequence joins TRBV5-1 and TRBJ2-3; the match to TRBD2 covers 10 bases. The V and J ends lost 0 bases and 4 bases, in that order; junction bases with no gene match: 5. This CDR3 is built from 16 residues. The germline CDR1 and CDR2 sequences are SGHRS and YFSETQ. The CDR3 nucleotides read TGCGCCAGCAGCTTGGGGAATAGCGGGAGGTCAGATACGCAGTATTTT. Protein product: CASSLGNSGRSDTQYF. The whole variable domain, filled in from reference TRBV5-1 and TRBJ2-3, reads KAGVTQTPRYLIKTRGQQVTLSCSPISGHRSVSWYQQTPGQGLQFLFEYFSETQRNKGNFPGRFSGRQFSNSRSEMNVSTLELGDSALYLCASSLGNSGRSDTQYFGPGTRLTVL.

This chain links TRBV28 with TRBJ2-7; D ambiguous. The CDR3 contains 15 residues. Germline-derived CDR1 and CDR2 are MDHEN and SYDVKM. Trimming removed 2 bases from V and 0 bases from J, with 11 bases in between. This CDR3 is CASSLNPAPSYEQYF. In nucleotides, the CDR3 is TGTGCCAGCAGTTTAAACCCTGCACCCTCCTACGAGCAGTACTTC.

The V and J genes are TRBV5-6 and TRBJ2-3; no firm D call. Germline values: CDR1 SGHDT, CDR2 YYEEEE. CDR3 length equals 11 residues. Trimming shortened V by 2 bases and J by 3 bases, and 1 base separated the two germline ends. CDR3 protein: CASSFTDTQYF. In DNA, the CDR3 is TGTGCCAGCAGCTTTACAGATACGCAGTATTTT.